What follows describes a single T cell receptor (beta chain). This entry comes from a study of tumor T cells in aggressive B-cell lymphoma. TCRdb keeps only in-frame clones here, not all; method: immunoSEQ multiplex PCR. Of about 11,000 clones listed, about nine tenths are singletons. Sequences were obtained from tumor tissue. This TCR was recovered from an adult with diffuse large B cell lymphoma.

CDR3 residues: CASSELGGWEKLFF. In nucleotides, the CDR3 is TGTGCCAGCAGTGAATTAGGGGGTTGGGAAAAACTGTTTTTT. The chain joins TRBV2 to TRBJ1-4, with D possibly being TRBD1 (6 bases). Germline values: CDR1 SNHLY, CDR2 FYNNEI. This CDR3 has 14 residues. Trimming removed 2 bases from V and 8 bases from J, with 12 bases in between.